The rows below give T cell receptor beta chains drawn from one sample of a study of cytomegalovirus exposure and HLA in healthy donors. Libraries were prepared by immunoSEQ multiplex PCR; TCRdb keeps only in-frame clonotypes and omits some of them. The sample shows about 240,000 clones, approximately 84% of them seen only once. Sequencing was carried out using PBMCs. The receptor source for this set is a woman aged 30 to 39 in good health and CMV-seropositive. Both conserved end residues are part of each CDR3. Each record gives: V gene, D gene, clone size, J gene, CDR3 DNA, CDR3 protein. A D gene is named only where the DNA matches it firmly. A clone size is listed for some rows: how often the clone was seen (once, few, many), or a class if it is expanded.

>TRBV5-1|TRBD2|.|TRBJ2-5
TGCGCCAGCTGGGCCTCAGGGAGGGGAGAGACCCAGTACTTC
CASWASGRGETQYF
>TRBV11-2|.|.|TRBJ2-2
TGTGCCAGCAGCTTAGCCGGGTTGGCCGGGGAGCTGTTTTTT
CASSLAGLAGELFF
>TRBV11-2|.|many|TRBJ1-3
TGTGCCAGCAGCTTAAATACAGGAAACACCATATATTTT
CASSLNTGNTIYF
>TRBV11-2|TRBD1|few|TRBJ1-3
TGTGCCAGCAGCGCGTGGACAGGGGGAATTTCTGGAAACACCATATATTTT
CASSAWTGGISGNTIYF
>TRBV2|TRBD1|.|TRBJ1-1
TGTGCCAGCAGCCAGCAGGGGGGCACTGAAGCTTTCTTT
CASSQQGGTEAFF
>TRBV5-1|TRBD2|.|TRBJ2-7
TGCGCCAGCAGCTTGGCAGCGGGAGGGGGCTACGAGCAGTACTTC
CASSLAAGGGYEQYF
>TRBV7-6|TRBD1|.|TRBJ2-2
TGTGCCAGCAGCTTTGGGACAGGGGGTGTATTCCGGGGGGAGCTGTTTTTT
CASSFGTGGVFRGELFF
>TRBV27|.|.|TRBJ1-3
TGTGCCAGCAGTTACAGGGCGGCTGGAAACACCATATATTTT
CASSYRAAGNTIYF
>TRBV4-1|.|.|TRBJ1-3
TGCGCCAGCAGTCTCGGGTGGGGAAACACCATATATTTT
CASSLGWGNTIYF
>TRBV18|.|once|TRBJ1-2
TGTGCCAGCTCACCCCCCGGGAGATTAGATGGCTACACCTTC
CASSPPGRLDGYTF
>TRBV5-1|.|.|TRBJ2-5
TGCGCCAGCAGCCCAGGTTCACAAGAGACCCAGTACTTC
CASSPGSQETQYF
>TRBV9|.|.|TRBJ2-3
TGTGCCAGCAGCGTAGGTGCTAGCAGAAGAAGCGATACGCAGTATTTT
CASSVGASRRSDTQYF
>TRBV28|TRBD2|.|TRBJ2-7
TGTGCCAGCAGCCACGGGGGGTCTGGTTCCTACGAGCAGTACTTC
CASSHGGSGSYEQYF
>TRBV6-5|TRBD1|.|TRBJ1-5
TGTGCCAGCAGTTTCTGGGACAGGGCGTTCAATCAGCCCCAGCATTTT
CASSFWDRAFNQPQHF
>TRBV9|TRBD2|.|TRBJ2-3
TGTGCCAGCAGCTCCGAACTAGCGGGAGGGTTAGATACGCAGTATTTT
CASSSELAGGLDTQYF
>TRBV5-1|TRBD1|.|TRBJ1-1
TGCGCCAGCAGCTTGGACCCCAGGGGGCGCGGCACTGAAGCTTTCTTT
CASSLDPRGRGTEAFF
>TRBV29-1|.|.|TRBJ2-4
TGCAGCGTTGAAGTGGTGGAGAGAGGAGCCAAAAACATTCAGTACTTC
CSVEVVERGAKNIQYF
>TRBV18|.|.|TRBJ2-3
TGTGCCAGCTCCCTTACGCAAAACAGCCGCACAGATACGCAGTATTTT
CASSLTQNSRTDTQYF
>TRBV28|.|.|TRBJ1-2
TGTGCCAGCGTGAAAACGGGACACTTCCGAGGGGGCTACACCTTC
CASVKTGHFRGGYTF
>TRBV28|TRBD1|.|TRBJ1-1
TGTGCCAGCAGTAGGCGGACAGGGGGCGGGAGCACTGAAGCTTTCTTT
CASSRRTGGGSTEAFF
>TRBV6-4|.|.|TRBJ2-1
TGTGCCAGCAGTTGGGGGGTGAACAATGAGCAGTTCTTC
CASSWGVNNEQFF
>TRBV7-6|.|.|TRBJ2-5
TGTGCCAGCAGCCCAGGGGAGACCCAGTACTTC
CASSPGETQYF
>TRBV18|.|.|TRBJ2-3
TGTGCCAGCCGGGGTGGCACAGATACGCAGTATTTT
CASRGGTDTQYF
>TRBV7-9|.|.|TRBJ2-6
TGTGCCAGCACCTTCAAAAACTCTGGGGCCAACGTCCTGACTTTC
CASTFKNSGANVLTF
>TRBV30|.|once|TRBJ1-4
TGTGCCTGGCAGAACAGTTTTAATGAAAAACTGTTTTTT
CAWQNSFNEKLFF
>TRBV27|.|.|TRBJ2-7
TGTGCCAGCAGTCATCAGGGGCTCTCCTACGAGCAGTACTTC
CASSHQGLSYEQYF
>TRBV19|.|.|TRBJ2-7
TGTGCCAGTAGTACCTTTTTTAACTACGAGCAGTACTTC
CASSTFFNYEQYF
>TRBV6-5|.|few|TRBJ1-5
TGTGCCAGCAGTCGGGGGAGCAATCAGCCCCAGCATTTT
CASSRGSNQPQHF
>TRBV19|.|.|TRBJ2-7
TGTGCCAGTAGTTTCCACCTGACAGGCAACTACGAGCAGTACTTC
CASSFHLTGNYEQYF
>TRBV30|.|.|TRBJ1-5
TGTGCCTGGAGTAGCTGGGGCGGAAATCAGCCCCAGCATTTT
CAWSSWGGNQPQHF
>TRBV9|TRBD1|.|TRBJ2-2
TGTGCCAGCAGCGCGAGGGACAGGCCCTTTGACGGGGAGCTGTTTTTT
CASSARDRPFDGELFF
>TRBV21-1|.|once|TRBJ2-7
TGTGCCAGCAGCACCGACGGGAGACAGGGGCCTTTCGTGCAGTACTTC
CASSTDGRQGPFVQYF
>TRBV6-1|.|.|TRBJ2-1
TGTGCCAGCAGTGAATGGGGGGAGGTTAATGAGCAGTTCTTC
CASSEWGEVNEQFF
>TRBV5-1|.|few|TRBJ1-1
TGCGCCAGCGGTGGTGGCAGGGAAGCTTTCTTT
CASGGGREAFF
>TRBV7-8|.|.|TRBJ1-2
TGTGCCAGCAGCCTAACGGCGGGGGTGGATGGCTACACCTTC
CASSLTAGVDGYTF
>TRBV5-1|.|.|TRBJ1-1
TGCGCCAGCAGCTTGGGGGAGGGAGACACTGAAGCTTTCTTT
CASSLGEGDTEAFF
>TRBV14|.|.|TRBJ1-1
TGTGCCAGCAGCCCATACTGGGGGAGGGGAGACACTGAAGCTTTCTTT
CASSPYWGRGDTEAFF
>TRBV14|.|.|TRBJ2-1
TGTGCCAGCAGCCAAGTCCGTTACAATGAGCAGTTCTTC
CASSQVRYNEQFF
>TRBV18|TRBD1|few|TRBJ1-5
TGTGCCAGCTCACTGACAGGGGGGGGTCAGCCCCAGCATTTT
CASSLTGGGQPQHF
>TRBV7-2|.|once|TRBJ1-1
TGTGCCAGCAGCTTTCAGTTCATGAACACTGAAGCTTTCTTT
CASSFQFMNTEAFF
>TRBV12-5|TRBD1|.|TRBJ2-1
TGTGCTAGTGGGGGACAGGGGAGCTCCTACAATGAGCAGTTCTTC
CASGGQGSSYNEQFF
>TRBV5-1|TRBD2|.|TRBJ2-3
TGCGCCAGCAGCTTACTAGCGGTCACAGATACGCAGTATTTT
CASSLLAVTDTQYF
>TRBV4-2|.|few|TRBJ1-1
TGTGCCAGCAGTTCAAACTTGAACACTGAAGCTTTCTTT
CASSSNLNTEAFF
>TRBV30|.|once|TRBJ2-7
TGTGCCTGGAGCCGGGACTTTGCTTACTACGAGCAGTACTTC
CAWSRDFAYYEQYF
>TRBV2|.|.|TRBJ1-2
TGTGCCAGTCACTCGGACAGCTCCTATGGCTACACCTTC
CASHSDSSYGYTF
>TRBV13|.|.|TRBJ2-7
TGTGCCAGCAGCTTAATCTCCGCCTACGAGCAGTACTTC
CASSLISAYEQYF
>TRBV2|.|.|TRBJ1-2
TGTGCCAGCAGTGTCGGTCTCGGACAGTATGGCTACACCTTC
CASSVGLGQYGYTF
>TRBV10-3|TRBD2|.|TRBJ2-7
TGTGCCATCAGTGAGTCGGGAAATAGCGGGAGATCCCCCCTGGGCGAGCAGTACTTC
CAISESGNSGRSPLGEQYF
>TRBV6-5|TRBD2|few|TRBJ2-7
TGTGCCAGCAGTCCCGGGACTAGCGGCTCCTACGAGCAGTACTTC
CASSPGTSGSYEQYF
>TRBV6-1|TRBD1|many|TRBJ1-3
TGTGCCAGCAGTGAAGCGACAGGGACTGGAAACACCATATATTTT
CASSEATGTGNTIYF
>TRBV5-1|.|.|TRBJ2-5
TGCGCCAGCAGCTTGGCCGGTCAGGAAGAGACCCAGTACTTC
CASSLAGQEETQYF